This TCR beta chain was profiled in a study of metastatic and nonmetastatic thyroid tumors. Across the whole study: The comparison covered peripheral blood and tumor or nodule tissue in malignant and benign thyroid patients.

This clone came up many times. What it binds is unknown. No treatment had been given to any patient before thyroid surgery. Overall study results and limits: Within blood and tumor, benign nodules reportedly had significantly lower TCR beta diversity than malignant thyroid tumors did.

Authors' processing steps: To classify distant metastasis in papillary thyroid cancer, a model was built from CDR3 differences across clinicopathological groups. TCRdb re-clonotyped the PCR reads via MiXCR. The V and J calls and clone size are TCRdb's, not the authors'. The sample lists tens of thousands of clones, less than 20% occurring once. The junction had 10 bases not matched to a gene; V was cut back by 4 bases and J by 5 bases. Germline CDR1 reads LNHDA; CDR2 reads SQIVND (reference sequence). The CDR3 consists of 16 residues. Input material: tumor tissue. The sequence came from a female donor with papillary thyroid cancer or a benign thyroid nodule (not recorded which). Some clones in this sample may be carry-over from other donors' samples. This chain joins TRBV19 and TRBJ1-5; 8 bases map to TRBD1. The CDR3 coding sequence is TGTGCCAGTAGTACAAGAAGACAGGGGCTTGATCAGCCCCAGCATTTT. Translating it yields CASSTRRQGLDQPQHF.